This T cell receptor beta chain was sequenced for a study of blood T cell repertoires in COVID-19. Study as a whole: Spain, Italy and the United States supplied samples that represented acute and convalescent COVID-19. Sources were T cells, B-cell-depleted T cells, or PBMCs; the material itself was cDNA or gDNA.

This clone appeared a few times. Per the original data handling: By means of reference gene primer amplification, nucleated cell counts were estimated. Profiling relied on immunoSEQ multiplex PCR, and the TCRdb table lists in-frame clones only, not all of them. That table furnishes V, J and clone size, whereas the DNA furnished D and trimming. The table shows about 220,000 clones, with 80% to 85% occurring only once. The CDR3 loop spans 14 amino acids. The V end lost 4 bases, the J end lost 1 base, and 10 bases lay between the germline ends. CDR1 and CDR2 (germline): LGHNA, YNFKEQ. This clonotype was sampled from a woman in her fifties or sixties with acute or convalescent COVID-19. The chain recombines TRBV4-2 with TRBJ1-1, with D possibly being TRBD1 (6 bases). Sequencing used peripheral blood. CDR3 loop: CASSRGTKNTEAFF. Here the CDR3 DNA reads TGTGCCAGCAGCCGGGGGACAAAGAACACTGAAGCTTTCTTT.